The sequence of this T cell receptor (beta chain) was determined in a study of blood T cell repertoires in COVID-19. Across the whole study: Specimens from acute and convalescent COVID-19 originated in the United States, Italy and Spain. Sample material is recorded as cDNA or gDNA derived from T cells, B-cell-depleted T cells, or PBMCs.

The table came from immunoSEQ multiplex PCR; TCRdb's copy has only in-frame clones and leaves some out. The data show some 400,000 clones, approximately 87% seen once. The CDR3 totals 14 residues. Germline CDR1 and CDR2: SEHNR and FQNEAQ (reference sequence). V was clipped by 2 bases and J by 11 bases, with 13 bases between them. The rearrangement joins TRBV7-9 to TRBJ1-6, with a tentative D call TRBD1 (5 bases). The sample comprised peripheral blood. This sequence was found in a woman aged 25-40 years with COVID-19, enrolled during active disease. CDR3 protein: CASSLKGIGTPLHF. In DNA, the CDR3 is TGTGCCAGCAGCTTAAAGGGGATAGGGACACCCCTCCACTTT.